The rows below give T cell receptor beta chains drawn from one sample of a study of CD8+ T cells in alopecia areata. The data were produced by immunoSEQ multiplex PCR, yet TCRdb's version contains in-frame clones alone and is incomplete. The sample has some 130,000 clones, about 50% seen once; the top ten hold 15% to 20%. The sample here was CD8+ T cells sorted from blood, taken at week 0. Receptor source: a human donor with alopecia areata. Each CDR3 is given with its conserved first and last residue. D genes are given only for firm matches. Size is stated for part of the rows, as once, few or many counts, or as a class when the clone is expanded.

d_call	clone_size	v_call	j_call	cdr3_nt	cdr3_aa
.	.	TRBV4-2	TRBJ1-6	TGTGCCAGCAGCCATAGCAATAATTCACCCCTCCACTTT	CASSHSNNSPLHF
.	.	TRBV2	TRBJ1-6	TGTGCCAGCAGTGTTGGCGATGTAGATTCACCCCTCCACTTT	CASSVGDVDSPLHF
.	.	TRBV20-1	TRBJ1-6	TGCAGTGCTAGTAAGGGGATAGCCCTCCACTTT	CSASKGIALHF
.	.	TRBV4-2	TRBJ2-7	TGTGCCAGCAGCCAATCTTCATTAGCCCACGAGCAGTACTTC	CASSQSSLAHEQYF
.	.	TRBV5-6	TRBJ2-5	TGTGCCAGCAGATATTCGGCAGAGGGAGACGAGACCCAGTACTTC	CASRYSAEGDETQYF
TRBD1	.	TRBV6-5	TRBJ1-2	TGTGCCAGCGGCACAGGGGGTCTACGGGGCTACACCTTC	CASGTGGLRGYTF
TRBD2	many	TRBV6-4	TRBJ2-1	TGTGCCAGCAGTGATCAAGCGGGGGGCAATAATGAGCAGTTCTTC	CASSDQAGGNNEQFF
.	.	TRBV30	TRBJ2-7	TGTGCCTGGGCGGAGGGCTCCGAGCAGTACTTC	CAWAEGSEQYF
.	few	TRBV28	TRBJ2-7	TGTGCCAGCAGTTTGTCTGGGGGATCCTACGAGCAGTACTTC	CASSLSGGSYEQYF
.	.	TRBV5-1	TRBJ2-5	TGCGCCAGCAGCTTGGAAGGGTGGAAGCGGGACCAAGAGACCCAGTACTTC	CASSLEGWKRDQETQYF
.	few	TRBV7-9	TRBJ2-7	TGTGCCAGCAGCTTAGGGTCGTACGAGCAGTACTTC	CASSLGSYEQYF
.	.	TRBV5-6	TRBJ2-3	TGTGCCAGCAGCGGGGGGGCTGGTACGCAGTATTTT	CASSGGAGTQYF
TRBD2	.	TRBV27	TRBJ2-7	TGTGCCAGCAGTTTAGGGCGGGGGTCCTACGAGCAGTACTTC	CASSLGRGSYEQYF
.	.	TRBV13	TRBJ2-7	TGTGCCAGCAGCTTAGAGGGACGCGTACCCTACGAGCAGTACTTC	CASSLEGRVPYEQYF
.	.	TRBV13	TRBJ1-2	TGTGCCAGCAGCCCCTCGCGGCAGGAAGGCTATGGCTACACCTTC	CASSPSRQEGYGYTF
.	.	TRBV5-1	TRBJ2-4	TGCGCCATGCCACGGCGCGGAAAAAACATTCAGTACTTC	CAMPRRGKNIQYF
.	few	TRBV5-1	TRBJ2-1	TGCGCCAGCAGCTGCTACGGAGGGCCGAGGAGTGAGCAGTTCTTC	CASSCYGGPRSEQFF
.	.	TRBV29-1	TRBJ2-7	TGCAGCGTCCTCAGCGGCAGATCCTACGAGCAGTACTTC	CSVLSGRSYEQYF
TRBD1	many	TRBV19	TRBJ2-4	TGTGCCAGTAGTATAGAACAGGGGTTAGTGAACATTCAGTACTTC	CASSIEQGLVNIQYF
.	.	TRBV5-1	TRBJ1-1	TGCGCCAGCAGTTTGGGACGGTTGAACACTGAAGCTTTCTTT	CASSLGRLNTEAFF
.	.	TRBV2	TRBJ2-7	TGTGCCAGCAGTGAAGCGCCCGACATTTCCTACGAGCAGTACTTC	CASSEAPDISYEQYF
.	.	TRBV29-1	TRBJ1-1	TGCAGCGGCATTGATACTGAAGCTTTCTTT	CSGIDTEAFF
TRBD2	.	TRBV13	TRBJ2-3	TGTGCCAGCAGACGGTCTAGCGGAGATACGCAGTATTTT	CASRRSSGDTQYF
.	few	TRBV7-3	TRBJ2-3	TGTGCCAGCGGGGTGTCTCTCAGGGATACGCAGTATTTT	CASGVSLRDTQYF
.	few	TRBV23-1	TRBJ2-1	TGCGCCAGCAGTCACCCCACTATCCGGGGCAATGAGCAGTTCTTC	CASSHPTIRGNEQFF
TRBD1	.	TRBV29-1	TRBJ1-1	TGCAGCGTTCTAGGGACAGGGCCTGAAGCTTTCTTT	CSVLGTGPEAFF
.	.	TRBV4-1	TRBJ2-3	TGCGCCAGCAGCCAGATCCTCGTCACAGATACGCAGTATTTT	CASSQILVTDTQYF
.	.	TRBV29-1	TRBJ1-3	TGCAGCGTTGGTGGGGGGACTGGAAACACCATATATTTT	CSVGGGTGNTIYF
.	.	TRBV7-9	TRBJ2-7	TGTGCCAGCAGCTTAATGGGGAAAGAGCAGTACTTC	CASSLMGKEQYF
.	.	TRBV15	TRBJ2-1	TGTGCCACCAGCAGAGATCGGGACCGCTCCTACAATGAGCAGTTCTTC	CATSRDRDRSYNEQFF
.	few	TRBV9	TRBJ2-3	TGTGCCAGCAGCGTAGAGGGCTGGAAGGAGGGCACAGATACGCAGTATTTT	CASSVEGWKEGTDTQYF
.	.	TRBV30	TRBJ1-1	TGTGCCTGGTGTTCCATGGGGAGCACTGAAGCTTTCTTT	CAWCSMGSTEAFF
.	.	TRBV30	TRBJ2-1	TGTGCCTGGAGTTTGGGGGTGGGGGATGAGCAGTTCTTC	CAWSLGVGDEQFF
TRBD1	few	TRBV30	TRBJ1-1	TGTGCCTGGAGTGACCCGACAGGGAAAGGCACTGAAGCTTTCTTT	CAWSDPTGKGTEAFF
.	.	TRBV29-1	TRBJ1-1	TGTGGGGTCCAAACGAACACTGAAGCTTTCTTT	CGVQTNTEAFF
.	.	TRBV7-8	TRBJ2-6	TGTGCCAGCAGCTCCTACAGGGCCTCTGGGGCCAACGTCCTGACTTTC	CASSSYRASGANVLTF
.	many	TRBV5-4	TRBJ2-2	TGTGCCAGCAGCTTAAAGGGAACGAACACCGGGGAGCTGTTTTTT	CASSLKGTNTGELFF
TRBD1	.	TRBV4-3	TRBJ2-3	TGCGCCAGCAGCCAAGTGAGAGGGGGCGACACAGATACGCAGTATTTT	CASSQVRGGDTDTQYF
.	.	TRBV5-1	TRBJ2-1	TGCGCCAGCAGCTTGTATGGGTCCGACAATGAGCAGTTCTTC	CASSLYGSDNEQFF
TRBD2	few	TRBV29-1	TRBJ2-2	TGCAGCGTTCGGGCTAGCGGGGGGGCCTACGACACCGGGGAGCTGTTTTTT	CSVRASGGAYDTGELFF
TRBD1	.	TRBV6-6	TRBJ1-5	TGTGCCAGCAGCGCGACAGGGGGGTATCAGCCCCAGCATTTT	CASSATGGYQPQHF
TRBD2	.	TRBV7-2	TRBJ2-7	TGTGCCAGCAGCTTAGATGCGAGCCGACTAGCGGGGGGCGACGAGCAGTACTTC	CASSLDASRLAGGDEQYF
.	.	TRBV4-2	TRBJ1-2	TGTGCCAGCAGCCAAGAGGCGCAGGTGGATGGCCTTGGCTACACCTTC	CASSQEAQVDGLGYTF
.	.	TRBV15	TRBJ2-1	TGTGCCACCAGCAGACCGGACGAGTACAATGAGCAGTTCTTC	CATSRPDEYNEQFF
TRBD1	.	TRBV4-1	TRBJ1-1	TGCGCCAGCAGCCACCGACAGGGGAACACTGAAGCTTTCTTT	CASSHRQGNTEAFF
TRBD1	.	TRBV29-1	TRBJ2-1	TGCAGCGTCGTGGCGGACAGGAAAATCTACAATGAGCAGTTCTTC	CSVVADRKIYNEQFF
.	.	TRBV4-1	TRBJ2-7	TGCGCCAGCAGCCAAGCTTGGCAGGGCATACACGAGCAGTACTTC	CASSQAWQGIHEQYF
.	.	TRBV30	TRBJ1-1	TGTGCCTGGAGTCCGAGGGAATTGGGTGAAGCTTTCTTT	CAWSPRELGEAFF
.	.	TRBV9	TRBJ2-3	TGTGCCAGCAGCCAAGAGGCGACAGGCGCTAGCACAGATACGCAGTATTTT	CASSQEATGASTDTQYF
TRBD1	.	TRBV4-3	TRBJ2-7	TGCGCCAGCAGCCAAGATGGGGGACAGGGTTACGAGCAGTACTTC	CASSQDGGQGYEQYF
.	once	TRBV30	TRBJ1-5	TGTGCCTGGAGTGTGGACGGGGGTCAGCCCCAGCATTTT	CAWSVDGGQPQHF
TRBD1	.	TRBV11-2	TRBJ1-1	TGTGCCAGCAGCTGGGACAGGCCGGTGGACACTGAAGCTTTCTTT	CASSWDRPVDTEAFF
.	few	TRBV15	TRBJ1-5	TGTGCCACCAGCAGAGACTCCTCCCTATTCTATCTCCAGCATTTT	CATSRDSSLFYLQHF
.	few	TRBV7-8	TRBJ2-1	TGTGCCAGCAGCCGCAAAAGTTGGCGGGACAGAGCCTACAATGAGCAGTTCTTC	CASSRKSWRDRAYNEQFF
.	.	TRBV27	TRBJ2-4	TGTGCCAGCAGTTCCTTGCCTCAGGGCAGGGGAAACATTCAGTACTTC	CASSSLPQGRGNIQYF
.	.	TRBV13	TRBJ1-1	TGTGCCAGCAGCGCCGGGACTGAAGCTTTCTTT	CASSAGTEAFF
.	few	TRBV7-6	TRBJ1-1	TGTGCCAGCAGCGAGACAGCCGTCATGAACACTGAAGCTTTCTTT	CASSETAVMNTEAFF
.	few	TRBV4-3	TRBJ2-5	TGCGCCAGCAGTCCTCCGGGACGGAAAGAGACCCAGTACTTC	CASSPPGRKETQYF
.	.	TRBV27	TRBJ1-5	TGTGCCAGCAGTTTAAGGGGAGGAGGACAGCCCCAGCATTTT	CASSLRGGGQPQHF
.	few	TRBV6-5	TRBJ1-1	TGTGCCAGCAGTTACGAGGTGAACACTGAAGCTTTCTTT	CASSYEVNTEAFF